One and the same sample provided the 8 T cell receptor beta chains below, sequenced in a study of blood T cell repertoires in COVID-19. Assay used: immunoSEQ multiplex PCR; TCRdb lists only in-frame clones, some missing. The data contain hundreds of thousands of clones, around 84% of them singletons. The specimen was PBMCs or T cells enriched from blood (not recorded which). These TCRs come from a man aged 30-40 years with acute COVID-19.

The chain employs TRBV27 and TRBJ2-6; maybe TRBD1 (5 bases). Between the trimmed V and J ends, which lost 3 bases and 4 bases, there was a span of 16 bases. From germline, CDR1 is MNHEY and CDR2 SMNVEV (reference sequence). The CDR3 covers 17 residues. This CDR3 is CASSFSNRRSGANVLTF. CDR3 coding DNA: TGTGCCAGCAGTTTTTCCAACAGGCGGTCCGGGGCCAACGTCCTGACTTTC.

This chain joins TRBV5-5 and TRBJ1-2, with 9 nucleotides matching TRBD1. This CDR3 region has 16 residues. The germline gives CDR1 SGHKS, CDR2 YYEKEE (reference sequence). Unmatched junction bases numbered 10, after V lost 3 bases and J lost 4 bases. In DNA form, the CDR3 reads TGTGCCAGCAGCTCTAATTCCGGGACAGGGCGCTATGGCTACACCTTC. Its protein is CASSSNSGTGRYGYTF.

The sample holds a few counts of this clone. V and J are TRBV9 and TRBJ1-5; D might be TRBD1 (5 bases). The V end lost 4 bases, the J end lost 7 bases, and 12 bases lay between the germline ends. This CDR3 has 13 residues. From germline, CDR1 is SGDLS and CDR2 YYNGEE. CDR3: CASSHDWGQPQHF. CDR3 sequence (DNA): TGTGCCAGCAGCCACGATTGGGGCCAGCCCCAGCATTTT.

The chain joins TRBV29-1 to TRBJ2-3, with 9 bases matching TRBD2. V was pared by 2 bases and J by 6 bases, with 6 bases of the junction left unmatched. Germline CDR1 SQVTM, CDR2 ANQGSEA. The CDR3 totals 14 residues. In DNA, the CDR3 is TGCAGCGTTGAACTAGCGGGGAAAGGCGATACGCAGTATTTT. This encodes CSVELAGKGDTQYF.

The V and J genes are TRBV6-4 and TRBJ2-1; 7 nucleotides match TRBD2. V lost 0 bases to trimming and J lost 2 bases; unmatched junction nucleotides: 4. Germline CDR1 is MRHNA and CDR2 is SNTAGT. The CDR3 is made up of 16 amino acids. The CDR3 bases are TGTGCCAGCAGTGACTCGACTGGGGGGGCCTACAATGAGCAGTTCTTC. Its protein product is CASSDSTGGAYNEQFF.

The rearrangement links TRBV7-9 to TRBJ1-1; D is unresolved. Per the germline V gene, CDR1 is SEHNR and CDR2 is FQNEAQ (reference sequence). V was shortened by 3 bases and J by 0 bases, with 5 bases between the two germline ends. This CDR3 spans 13 amino acids. CDR3 in amino acids: CASSFSVNTEAFF. DNA of the CDR3: TGTGCCAGCAGCTTCTCGGTGAACACTGAAGCTTTCTTT.

This chain joins TRBV12-5 and TRBJ1-1; 7 bases are shared with TRBD1. This CDR3 has 15 amino acids. The ends lost 7 bases at V and 1 base at J; junction bases unmatched: 9. From germline, CDR1 is LGHNT and CDR2 FRNRAP. The CDR3 protein is CASARQGSANTEAFF. The CDR3 DNA sequence: TGTGCTAGTGCCCGACAGGGATCGGCGAACACTGAAGCTTTCTTT.

V is TRBV6-5 and J is TRBJ2-3; maybe TRBD2 (5 bases). V was cut by 0 bases and J by 12 bases, with 16 bases left in between. The CDR3 covers 14 residues. CDR1 is MNHEY and CDR2 is SVGAGI in the germline V gene. The CDR3 loop is CASSYSRTQLYQYF. For the CDR3, the DNA is TGTGCCAGCAGTTACTCCCGGACTCAATTATATCAGTATTTT.